This T cell receptor beta chain was sequenced for a study of T cells in Graves' hyperthyroidism and ophthalmopathy (dated by TCRdb to between 2018 and 2021). The study in broad terms: Peripheral blood samples were taken at the time of initial diagnosis, prior to any treatment. In about 6 Graves' hyperthyroidism patients, the study also compared T-cell repertoires from thyroid tissue with T-cell repertoires from blood. After blood sampling, hyperthyroidism patients were treated with methimazole at a starting dose of 30 mg daily, and ophthalmopathy patients were treated with high-dose intravenous methylprednisolone. The paper reports TCR Vbeta CDR3 sequencing of 140 or so peripheral blood samples: 43 ophthalmopathy, approximately 74 hyperthyroidism and around 17 progressor patients. Prospective prediction of ophthalmopathy was tested in an independent validation cohort consisting of 18 to 20 hyperthyroidism patients and some 17 patients who later progressed to ophthalmopathy. The roughly 91 discovery patients were randomly divided into training and test sets at a 7:3 ratio. To identify distinguishing TCR V-J signatures, a discovery cohort of some 100 patients was used, comprising 40 to 45 with Graves' ophthalmopathy and 57 with stable Graves' hyperthyroidism. General study outcomes and caveats: No statistical method was used to fix the sample size in advance, and group allocation was not hidden from the investigators. Blood samples also contained most of the expanded thyroid clonotypes (frequency above 0.001), which suggests that blood repertoires may reflect thyroid immune responses. In validation, the model predicted progression to ophthalmopathy a median of around six months before onset, with over 55% sensitivity and 72.22% specificity. Ophthalmopathy was separated from stable hyperthyroidism by a 13 V-J signature model, with over 85% sensitivity and just over 81% specificity obtained in cross-validation and 80%/75% obtained in testing.

Stable Graves' hyperthyroidism was defined as no progression to ophthalmopathy during 18 months of follow-up. The hyperthyroidism patients were between 18 and 65 years old and newly diagnosed, with a disease duration of less than 2 months. The study excluded patients with uncontrolled infections, other autoimmune diseases, pregnancy or lactation. Clinical symptoms, serum thyroxine and TRAb, thyroid ultrasound, and orbital computed tomography formed the basis for the diagnoses. PBMCs were separated from roughly 10 ml of fresh peripheral blood using Ficoll-Paque density gradient centrifugation. Total RNA was extracted using Trizol reagent, and RNA quality was assessed on an Agilent 2100 Bioanalyzer. Details on this clonotype: No cognate antigen has been identified for it. No qualities accompany the bases; no much larger clone lies one base away.

Amplification of TCR beta CDR3 regions was carried out from RNA transcripts. For the first round of RT-PCR on the TCR CDR3, the HTBI primer set was used together with the Qiagen OneStep RT-PCR kit. Libraries were constructed in a second round of multiplex PCR, after which size selection and purification were performed. Sequencing of the libraries was done on an Illumina HiSeq2000 using paired-end 100 bp reads. In the paper's pipeline: SOAPnuke was used to process the raw data, with reads discarded if the reads contained adapters or uncalled bases, had a mean Phred below 15, or lacked an exact constant-primer or identifier match. COPE v1.2.5 was used to merge high-quality paired reads, and clonotypes were defined as unique nucleotide sequences. Clonotypes were aligned to IMGT TRBV, TRBD and TRBJ reference segments using MiTCR v1.1. Only V-J combinations with frequency above 0.0001, covering about 99% of repertoires, were analysed. A TCS score was defined as the ratio between F50 (clonal expansion) and ExV (chaos), using BLOSUM62-based TCRdist between CDR3 peptides within each V-J. Welch's t-statistics and random forest reduced 450 to 600 V-J features to 10 to 15, which were used in a naive Bayes classifier (R e1071). TCRdb's own reprocessing of the public reads used fastp at Q25 and MiXCR and kept productive beta chains. Every distinct CDR3 protein forms one entry, paired with its most common genes and DNA. V and J calls and clone size were set by TCRdb, not the authors. Here the sample has 700,000 or so distinct CDR3 sequences; over 15% occur a single time. The ten largest account for under 8.5% of the sample.

From the cysteine up to the phenylalanine, the CDR3 has a length of 13 residues. The only DNA kept is the CDR3, 39 bases in frame from the first base. CDR1 and CDR2, looked up from the germline V gene, are MDHEN and SYDVKM. The V and J ends are trimmed by 5 bases and 11 bases, leaving 13 bases between them. The rearrangement combines TRBV28 with TRBJ1-6; perhaps TRBD1 is the D gene, with 6 bases matching. Sequencing input: blood. The TCR comes from a man between 18 and 35 years old with Graves' hyperthyroidism. The nucleotides are TGTGCCAGCAGTACTAAGGGGGGGCCACCCCTCCACTTT. This gives the protein CASSTKGGPPLHF.